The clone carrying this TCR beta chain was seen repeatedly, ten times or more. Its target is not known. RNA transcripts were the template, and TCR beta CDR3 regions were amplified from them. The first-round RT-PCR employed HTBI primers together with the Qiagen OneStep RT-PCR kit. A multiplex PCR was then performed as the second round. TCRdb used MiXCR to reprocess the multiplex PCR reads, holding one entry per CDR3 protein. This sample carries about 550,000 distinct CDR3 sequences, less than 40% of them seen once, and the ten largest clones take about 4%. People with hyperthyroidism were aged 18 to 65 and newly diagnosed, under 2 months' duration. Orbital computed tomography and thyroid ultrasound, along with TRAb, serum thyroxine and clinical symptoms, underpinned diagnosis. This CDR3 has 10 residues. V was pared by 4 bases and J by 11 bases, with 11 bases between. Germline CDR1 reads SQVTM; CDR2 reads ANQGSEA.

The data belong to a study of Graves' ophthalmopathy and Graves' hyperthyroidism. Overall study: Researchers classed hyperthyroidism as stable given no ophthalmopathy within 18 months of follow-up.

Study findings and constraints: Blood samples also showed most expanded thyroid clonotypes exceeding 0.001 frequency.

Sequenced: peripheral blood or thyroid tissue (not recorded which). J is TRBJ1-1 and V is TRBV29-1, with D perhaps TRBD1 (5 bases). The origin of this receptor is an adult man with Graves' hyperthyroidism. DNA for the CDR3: TGCAGCGTTGGGGGGGTTGGCGCTTTCTTT. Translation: CSVGGVGAFF.